This T cell receptor beta chain was sequenced during a study of T-cell memory formation after mild COVID-19. General study results and limits: Second-wave clones peaking on day 37 lacked confirmed SARS-CoV-2 specificity. Among contracting clones, CD4+ were mainly CM/EM and CD8+ enriched in EMRA. Later expanders leaned toward CD4+, whereas clones contracting from day 15 to 85 were balanced CD4/CD8.

Libraries for TCRalpha and TCRbeta carried sample barcodes and unique molecular identifiers via 5'RACE. TCRdb fed the 5' RACE reads into MiXCR, producing one record per CDR3 protein. The sample includes over 55,000 distinct CDR3 sequences, more than 9% of them seen just once. CDR3 length equals 13 residues. The germline CDR1 and CDR2 sequences are MNHEY and SVGAGI. The V end was cut by 4 bases, the J end by 4 bases, with 10 bases between. A note on this clonotype: Its antigen is currently unknown.

The source of this sequence is a man between 18 and 35 years old who had mild COVID-19 (a few samples of this study predate the infection). Cell type and time point are not known. What was sequenced was PBMCs or a T cell subset sorted from them (not recorded which). This chain joins TRBV6-5 and TRBJ1-2; D is unclear. This CDR3 reads CASSSDGPYGYTF. Written as DNA, the CDR3 is TGTGCCAGCAGTTCCGACGGACCCTATGGCTACACCTTC.